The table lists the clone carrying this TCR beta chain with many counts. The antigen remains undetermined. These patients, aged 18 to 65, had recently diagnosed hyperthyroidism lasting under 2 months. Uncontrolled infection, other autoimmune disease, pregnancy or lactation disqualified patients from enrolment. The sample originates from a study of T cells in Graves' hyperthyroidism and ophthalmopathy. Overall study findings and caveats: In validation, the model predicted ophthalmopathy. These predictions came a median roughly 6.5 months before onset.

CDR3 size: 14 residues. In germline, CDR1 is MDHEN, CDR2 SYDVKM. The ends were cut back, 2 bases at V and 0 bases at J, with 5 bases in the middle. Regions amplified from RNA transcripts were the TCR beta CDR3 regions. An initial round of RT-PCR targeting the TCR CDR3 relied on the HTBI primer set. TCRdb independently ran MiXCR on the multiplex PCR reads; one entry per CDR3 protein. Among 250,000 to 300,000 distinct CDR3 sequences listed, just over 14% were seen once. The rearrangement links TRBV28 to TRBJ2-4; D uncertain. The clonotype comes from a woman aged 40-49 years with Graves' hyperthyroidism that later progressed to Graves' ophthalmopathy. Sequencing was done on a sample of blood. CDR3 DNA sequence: TGTGCCAGCAGTTTACGGCTAGCCAAAAACATTCAGTACTTC. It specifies CASSLRLAKNIQYF.